These T cell receptor beta chains were read from a single sample in a study of T cells in Graves' hyperthyroidism and ophthalmopathy. TCRdb passed the multiplex PCR reads through MiXCR, listing each CDR3 protein once. The data contain roughly 800,000 distinct CDR3 sequences, over 35% of them singletons. The material sequenced was blood. These receptors were collected from a man between 18 and 35 years old with Graves' hyperthyroidism. CDR3s include the opening cysteine and the closing phenylalanine or tryptophan.

V gene: TRBV9; CDR3 length: 17; CDR3 protein: CASSVAGQGTANEKLFF
V gene: TRBV7-2; CDR3 length: 14; CDR3 protein: CASSLSAGLYEQYF
V gene: TRBV2; CDR3 length: 16; CDR3 protein: CASSGQGASWNTEAFF
V gene: TRBV5-1; CDR3 length: 15; CDR3 protein: CASSSRTPNTGELFF
V gene: TRBV6-1; CDR3 length: 14; CDR3 protein: CASSEAGPHSPLHF
V gene: TRBV20-1; CDR3 length: 13; CDR3 protein: CSATGQGKPEAFF
V gene: TRBV7-2; CDR3 length: 18; CDR3 protein: CASRPTFPSGIYNSPLHF
V gene: TRBV29-1; CDR3 length: 16; CDR3 protein: CSVEGRRGLVDTEAFF
V gene: TRBV20-1; CDR3 length: 14; CDR3 protein: CSATTGKNTEKLFF
V gene: TRBV29-1; CDR3 length: 12; CDR3 protein: CSARGNNSPLHF
V gene: TRBV20-1; CDR3 length: 15; CDR3 protein: CSARDPAGRGETQYF
V gene: TRBV29-1; CDR3 length: 12; CDR3 protein: CSGTGFGNTIYF
V gene: TRBV7-2; CDR3 length: 14; CDR3 protein: CATSRAVTSTEAFF
V gene: TRBV19; CDR3 length: 11; CDR3 protein: CASSIGGTYVF
V gene: TRBV29-1; CDR3 length: 12; CDR3 protein: CSVKSGANVLTF
V gene: TRBV20-1; CDR3 length: 13; CDR3 protein: CSARETGNQPQHF
V gene: TRBV20-1; CDR3 length: 15; CDR3 protein: CSARMTGRNNQPQHF
V gene: TRBV29-1; CDR3 length: 13; CDR3 protein: CSVDGGQGEKLFF
V gene: TRBV10-3; CDR3 length: 13; CDR3 protein: CAIGGQGTDTQYF
V gene: TRBV7-2; CDR3 length: 15; CDR3 protein: CASSLGQDVQETQYF
V gene: TRBV9; CDR3 length: 16; CDR3 protein: CASSVVAGTNAGELFF
V gene: TRBV11-1; CDR3 length: 15; CDR3 protein: CASGGPGQGSNEQYF
V gene: TRBV7-9; CDR3 length: 14; CDR3 protein: CASSSVTENTEAFF
V gene: TRBV7-6; CDR3 length: 15; CDR3 protein: CASSFSGSSTGELFF
V gene: TRBV5-1; CDR3 length: 16; CDR3 protein: CASSNRLAVGQETQYF
V gene: TRBV24-1; CDR3 length: 15; CDR3 protein: CASSATGGFSYEQYF
V gene: TRBV7-9; CDR3 length: 14; CDR3 protein: CASSVDADRYGYTF
V gene: TRBV15; CDR3 length: 17; CDR3 protein: CATSSGGSGGQKETQYF
V gene: TRBV20-1; CDR3 length: 13; CDR3 protein: CSASGQGTYEQYF
V gene: TRBV20-1; CDR3 length: 15; CDR3 protein: CSARDQASGIGELFF
V gene: TRBV6-5; CDR3 length: 14; CDR3 protein: CASSWTDGNTEAFF
V gene: TRBV12-3/TRBV12-4; CDR3 length: 15; CDR3 protein: CASSPRWGGDTEAFF
V gene: TRBV9; CDR3 length: 13; CDR3 protein: CASSDGGDTEAFF
V gene: TRBV20-1; CDR3 length: 14; CDR3 protein: CSARGGQGKDGYTF
V gene: TRBV20-1; CDR3 length: 14; CDR3 protein: CSAMLQTGAYEQYF
V gene: TRBV15; CDR3 length: 14; CDR3 protein: CASQLAGGPGELFF
V gene: TRBV29-1; CDR3 length: 14; CDR3 protein: CSVVLGLASYEQYF
V gene: TRBV7-2; CDR3 length: 16; CDR3 protein: CASSSKMGQLNSPLHF
V gene: TRBV7-2; CDR3 length: 15; CDR3 protein: CASSSYRGRLYGYTF
V gene: TRBV20-1; CDR3 length: 13; CDR3 protein: CSATLTGNEKLFF
V gene: TRBV5-1; CDR3 length: 13; CDR3 protein: CASTPEGEGEAFF
V gene: TRBV2; CDR3 length: 11; CDR3 protein: CASSASGTQHF
V gene: TRBV29-1; CDR3 length: 13; CDR3 protein: CSVDARFAYGYTF
V gene: TRBV7-2; CDR3 length: 14; CDR3 protein: CASSLGQSISPLHF
V gene: TRBV7-9; CDR3 length: 12; CDR3 protein: CASSLESLEQYF
V gene: TRBV24-1; CDR3 length: 15; CDR3 protein: CATSDPGQGGETQHF